The 27 T cell receptor beta chains presented below share a single source sample, sequenced in a study of shared clonotypes between healthy human individuals (dated by TCRdb to the early 2020s). The library was produced with the immunoSEQ multiplex PCR assay. Not all clones reach the TCRdb copy of this immuneACCESS table, which keeps in-frame sequences only. Checked studies attribute under half of the gap to unresolved V genes and leave the rest unexplained. The sample table shows 600,000 to 800,000 clones, and roughly 72% are seen once. The ten largest clones represent more than 1.5% of the sample. Sequencing input: memory CD4+ T cells sorted from blood. According to the study, the label for this sample's cell subset or site signals: CD45RA-negative fraction. These receptors all come from a woman in her thirties in good health.

The chain uses TRBV11-2 and TRBJ2-3; no clear D gene. V was trimmed by 11 bases and J by 1 base, leaving 16 bases between them. CDR3 length: 14 residues. Germline values: CDR1 SGHAT, CDR2 FQNNGV. The chain's CDR3 is CASETRTGTDTQYF. The CDR3 nucleotides read TGTGCCTCCGAGACTCGCACAGGCACAGATACGCAGTATTTT.

This clone occurred many times. This sample includes further DNA sequences coding for the same CDR3. This rearrangement joins TRBV5-1 to TRBJ2-2; D is possibly TRBD1 (5 bases). This CDR3 region has 14 residues. Germline lookup yields CDR1 SGHRS and CDR2 YFSETQ. The germline V and J ends were trimmed by 6 bases and 1 base, with 10 bases remaining between them. DNA of the CDR3: TGCGCCAGCAAAGTCCAGGGGAACACCGGGGAGCTGTTTTTT. Amino acids: CASKVQGNTGELFF.

This rearrangement joins TRBV28 to TRBJ2-7; 9 bases align to TRBD1. Trimming removed 3 bases from V and 7 bases from J; junction bases left unmatched: 10. The CDR3 has 15 amino acids. From germline, CDR1 is MDHEN and CDR2 SYDVKM. CDR3: CASSFAGTGRGEQYF. The CDR3, as DNA: TGTGCCAGCAGTTTTGCCGGGACAGGGAGAGGGGAGCAGTACTTC.

The chain is built from TRBV28 and TRBJ1-2, with D hard to call. Germline V gives CDR1 MDHEN, CDR2 SYDVKM. Trimming stripped 1 base from V and 7 bases from J, with 13 bases between. The CDR3 sequence is 14 residues long. The chain's CDR3 is CASSLSRRSSGYTF. The CDR3 DNA is TGTGCCAGCAGTTTATCCAGAAGATCGAGTGGCTACACCTTC.

This clone was observed a handful of times. The chain links TRBV29-1 to TRBJ1-3, with D maybe TRBD1 (5 bases). Germline-derived CDR1 and CDR2 are SQVTM and ANQGSEA. The length of the CDR3 is 14 residues. V dropped 5 bases and J dropped 0 bases, with 11 bases sitting between them. CDR3 nucleotides: TGCAGCGTTCTTAAGGGGAGCTCTGGAAACACCATATATTTT. Residues: CSVLKGSSGNTIYF.

The CDR3 nucleotides are TGTGCCAGCAGCTTAGGCAGATTGGGGCCTAATGAGCAGTTCTTC. Its protein is CASSLGRLGPNEQFF. The V and J genes are TRBV7-2 and TRBJ2-1, with a possible D match to TRBD1 (5 bases). The germline gives CDR1 SGHTA, CDR2 FQGNSA. The CDR3 sequence is 15 residues long. V was clipped by 1 base and J by 7 bases, with 14 bases between them.

The gene calls are TRBV27 and TRBJ2-1; no firm D call. Germline CDR1 is MNHEY and CDR2 is SMNVEV (reference sequence). The V gene lost 3 bases and the J gene lost 0 bases, with 12 bases spanning the gap. The CDR3 loop spans 16 amino acids. The DNA for the CDR3 is TGTGCCAGCAGTTTGAGAAGCTTCAGCTCCTACAATGAGCAGTTCTTC. This sequence encodes CASSLRSFSSYNEQFF.

In its sample, this clone was seen a few times. The chain carries TRBV7-2 and TRBJ2-7; TRBD2 aligns across 13 bases. The V gene end was trimmed by 5 bases and the J gene end by 2 bases; junction bases not matched to a gene: 3. Looked up from germline, CDR1 is SGHTA and CDR2 is FQGNSA. The CDR3 runs 15 residues. The CDR3: CASSVGLAGAYEQYF. CDR3 coding DNA: TGTGCCAGCAGCGTTGGACTAGCGGGGGCCTACGAGCAGTACTTC.

This clone was seen more than once but under ten times. This chain joins TRBV4-2 and TRBJ2-2, with a weak D call TRBD1 (5 bases). The ends were cut back, 0 bases at V and 3 bases at J, with 17 bases in the middle. Germline CDR1 is LGHNA and CDR2 is YNFKEQ. CDR3 length: 18 residues. The CDR3 bases are TGTGCCAGCAGCCAAGATAGAAGGGCTGGCAGGGACACCGGGGAGCTGTTTTTT. This encodes CASSQDRRAGRDTGELFF.

With regard to this clone: Different DNA sequences within this sample yield the same CDR3. J is TRBJ2-7 and V is TRBV28; 9 bases align to TRBD1. This CDR3 spans 15 amino acids. Unmatched junction bases numbered 6, after V lost 5 bases and J lost 1 base. Germline V gene sequence: CDR1 MDHEN, CDR2 SYDVKM. The CDR3 is CASSTRQGGSYEQYF. Written as DNA, the CDR3 is TGTGCCAGCAGTACACGACAGGGGGGATCCTACGAGCAGTACTTC. Full variable domain (outside the CDR3, taken from reference TRBV28 and TRBJ2-7): DVKVTQSSRYLVKRTGEKVFLECVQDMDHENMFWYRQDPGLGLRLIYFSYDVKMKEKGDIPEGYSVSREKKERFSLILESASTNQTSMYLCASSTRQGGSYEQYFGPGTRLTVT.

This clone showed up just a few times. The chain links TRBV18 to TRBJ2-6, with 8 positions matching TRBD1. This CDR3 is 17 amino acids long. Per the germline V gene, CDR1 is KGHSH and CDR2 is LQKENI. The V gene end was trimmed by 1 base and the J gene end by 3 bases; junction bases not matched to a gene: 5. CDR3 sequence reads: CASSPRTGTGGANVLTF. As DNA, the CDR3 is TGTGCCAGCTCACCACGGACAGGGACGGGTGGGGCCAACGTCCTGACTTTC.

In its sample, this clone was seen once. The chain carries TRBV11-3 and TRBJ2-2, with TRBD2 identical over 11 bases. CDR1 SGHNT and CDR2 YENEEA come from the germline V gene. The CDR3 is 16 residues long. Trimming cost V 6 bases and J 3 bases; bases outside gene matches: 6. The CDR3 DNA follows: TGTGCCAGCAGGGGTGAGACTAGCGGGGACACCGGGGAGCTGTTTTTT. This encodes CASRGETSGDTGELFF.

This chain links TRBV5-4 with TRBJ1-3, with TRBD1 as a possible D gene (5 bases). The CDR3 length is 15 residues. The V end lost 4 bases, the J end lost 0 bases, and 11 bases lay between the germline ends. Looked up from germline, CDR1 is SGHNT and CDR2 is YYREEE (reference sequence). CDR3 nucleotides: TGTGCCAGCAGCGCGACAGAGAGCTCTGGAAACACCATATATTTT. This gives the protein CASSATESSGNTIYF.

The chain recombines TRBV18 with TRBJ1-5; TRBD1 matches 8 bases. The CDR3 totals 16 residues. CDR1 and CDR2 (germline): KGHSH, LQKENI. Trimming at V came to 1 base and at J to 5 bases, leaving 7 bases not matched to a gene. CDR3 protein: CASSPQGQGNDQPQHF. CDR3 DNA: TGTGCCAGCTCACCACAAGGACAGGGAAACGATCAGCCCCAGCATTTT.

This chain joins TRBV4-1 and TRBJ1-2, with TRBD1 identical over 7 bases. V gave up 2 bases and J gave up 4 bases; unmatched junction bases: 16. The CDR3 runs to 18 residues. CDR1 is MGHRA, CDR2 YSYEKL, per germline. CDR3 amino acids: CASSQSLKGQHFFYGYTF. The CDR3 region has the DNA TGCGCCAGCAGCCAAAGTCTTAAGGGACAGCATTTTTTCTATGGCTACACCTTC.

This clone showed up just a few times. The J gene is TRBJ2-4, the V gene TRBV5-1, with 10 bases aligning to TRBD2. J gave up 6 bases and V 0 bases, and 9 bases lay outside the gene matches. The CDR3 sequence is 17 residues long. The germline V gene encodes CDR1 SGHRS and CDR2 YFSETQ. DNA of the CDR3: TGCGCCAGCAGCTTGGGACTGTCAGCGGGAGGGCCAAACATTCAGTACTTC. Protein: CASSLGLSAGGPNIQYF. The full variable domain, its missing parts supplied by reference TRBV5-1 and TRBJ2-4, is KAGVTQTPRYLIKTRGQQVTLSCSPISGHRSVSWYQQTPGQGLQFLFEYFSETQRNKGNFPGRFSGRQFSNSRSEMNVSTLELGDSALYLCASSLGLSAGGPNIQYFGAGTRLSVL.

The chain is built from TRBV11-1 and TRBJ2-7; 11 bases fit TRBD2. The CDR3 has 16 residues. Germline loops: CDR1 SGHAT, CDR2 FQDESV (reference sequence). V was clipped by 6 bases and J by 2 bases; unmatched bases: 9. Here the CDR3 reads CASSFSGTSGPYEQYF. CDR3 nucleotide sequence: TGTGCCAGCAGTTTTTCCGGGACTAGCGGACCCTACGAGCAGTACTTC.

Only one count was recorded for this clone. V and J are TRBV28 and TRBJ2-1; 8 bases agree with TRBD2. Trimming took 4 bases from V and 15 from J; bases not matched to a gene: 23. The CDR3 has 17 residues. Germline lookup yields CDR1 MDHEN and CDR2 SYDVKM. This CDR3 is CASSSAGGGRISGSPFF. CDR3 sequence (DNA): TGTGCCAGCAGTTCAGCCGGTGGGGGCAGGATAAGCGGGAGCCCGTTCTTC.

This chain uses TRBV9 with TRBJ2-1; the match to TRBD1 covers 8 bases. Losses at the gene ends were 3 bases for V and 9 bases for J; bases not matched to a gene: 11. The length of the CDR3 is 15 residues. Germline-derived CDR1 and CDR2 are SGDLS and YYNGEE. The CDR3: CASSAARGLVGEQFF. CDR3 sequence (DNA): TGTGCCAGCAGCGCCGCCAGGGGGCTGGTCGGTGAGCAGTTCTTC.

Here the CDR3 reads CASSPRQGATGELFF. DNA for the CDR3: TGTGCCAGCTCACCACGGCAGGGGGCCACCGGGGAGCTGTTTTTT. The chain uses TRBV18 and TRBJ2-2, with 8 bases aligning to TRBD1. The V gene's germline CDR1 is KGHSH and CDR2 LQKENI. V trimming: 1 base; J trimming: 4 bases; junction bases outside the gene matches: 2. The CDR3 has 15 residues.

Only a few counts were recorded for this clone. J is TRBJ2-1 and V is TRBV4-1; TRBD2 matches 9 bases. The CDR3 is made up of 17 amino acids. CDR1 is MGHRA, CDR2 YSYEKL, per germline. After removal of 4 bases from V and 6 bases from J, the junction contained 13 bases not matched to a gene. The CDR3: CASSPPPGTSSANEQFF. DNA for the CDR3: TGCGCCAGCAGCCCTCCCCCCGGGACTAGCAGCGCCAATGAGCAGTTCTTC.

The V gene is TRBV7-2, the J gene TRBJ2-5, with TRBD1 matching 7 bases. CDR3 length: 13 residues. CDR1 SGHTA and CDR2 FQGNSA come from the germline V gene. The V gene end was trimmed by 6 bases and the J gene end by 5 bases; junction bases not matched to a gene: 6. The CDR3 spells CASSPTGVETQYF. CDR3 DNA sequence: TGTGCCAGCAGTCCAACAGGGGTGGAGACCCAGTACTTC.

This chain connects TRBV7-9 to TRBJ1-1, with D hard to call. V lost 2 bases and J 3 bases, leaving 7 bases between the germline ends. The CDR3 covers 13 residues. The germline V gene encodes CDR1 SEHNR and CDR2 FQNEAQ (reference sequence). CDR3 in amino acids: CASSLKPDTEAFF. The CDR3, as DNA: TGTGCCAGCAGCTTAAAGCCTGACACTGAAGCTTTCTTT.

The rearrangement joins TRBV29-1 to TRBJ2-7, with D uncertain. Trimming left V 8 bases short and J 0 bases short, with 8 bases between. The germline V gene has CDR1 SQVTM and CDR2 ANQGSEA. This CDR3 has 11 amino acids. The CDR3 sequence: CSYVYSYEQYF. The CDR3, as DNA: TGCAGCTATGTCTACTCCTACGAGCAGTACTTC.

The chain has TRBV28 and TRBJ2-1; D remains unclear. Trimming took off 5 bases at V and 7 bases at J, with 9 bases between the two ends. The CDR3 has 12 amino acids. Per germline, CDR1 MDHEN and CDR2 SYDVKM. The CDR3 loop reads CASSTQTNEQFF. The DNA of the CDR3 is TGTGCCAGCAGTACCCAAACGAATGAGCAGTTCTTC.

This clone was seen at least ten times. Other DNA sequences in this specimen translate into the identical CDR3. V gene TRBV20-1 combines with J gene TRBJ1-1, with 7 bases matching TRBD1. With 5 bases clipped from V and 3 bases from J, the junction kept 0 bases outside the gene matches. The CDR3 runs 11 residues. In germline, CDR1 is DFQATT, CDR2 SNEGSKA (reference sequence). This chain's CDR3 is CSADRDTEAFF. DNA for the CDR3: TGCAGTGCTGACAGGGACACTGAAGCTTTCTTT.

This clone was counted a single time. CDR3 loop: CASSPPGGTSYNEQFF. For the CDR3, the DNA is TGTGCCAGCTCACCACCGGGCGGGACCTCCTACAATGAGCAGTTCTTC. The chain is built from TRBV18 and TRBJ2-1, with D possibly being TRBD2 (6 bases). CDR1 and CDR2 from the germline V gene are KGHSH and LQKENI. This CDR3 spans 16 amino acids. Trimming stripped 0 bases from V and 0 bases from J, with 9 bases between.